This TCR beta chain derives from a study of shared clonotypes between healthy human individuals. Overall study context: A donor's plate count was three for CD4 naive and three for CD4 memory; CD8 naive had two and CD8 memory one.

V was clipped by 6 bases and J by 4 bases, with 6 bases between them. Germline V gene lookup returns CDR1 SEHNR and CDR2 FQNEAQ (reference sequence). The CDR3 contains 11 residues. Original data processing: Filtering of immunoSEQ junctional sequences could not match full-length read filtering. The method was immunoSEQ multiplex PCR; TCRdb's version includes in-frame clones alone and lacks a portion of them. V, J and clone size are those of that table, while D and trimming were read from the DNA. Of more than 2 million clones in the sample, about 95% were seen once. This clone has only a few counts. Naive CD8 cells, CD45RO-negative and positively selected for CCR7, excluded terminally differentiated effector memory CD45RA+ cells.

The receptor's source is a man aged 18 to 29 in good health. The sample consisted of naive CD8+ T cells sorted from blood. The chain is built from TRBV7-9 and TRBJ1-1; possible D gene TRBD1, 5 bases. The CDR3 loop is CASRGLTEAFF. CDR3 sequence (DNA): TGTGCCAGCAGGGGGCTCACTGAAGCTTTCTTT.